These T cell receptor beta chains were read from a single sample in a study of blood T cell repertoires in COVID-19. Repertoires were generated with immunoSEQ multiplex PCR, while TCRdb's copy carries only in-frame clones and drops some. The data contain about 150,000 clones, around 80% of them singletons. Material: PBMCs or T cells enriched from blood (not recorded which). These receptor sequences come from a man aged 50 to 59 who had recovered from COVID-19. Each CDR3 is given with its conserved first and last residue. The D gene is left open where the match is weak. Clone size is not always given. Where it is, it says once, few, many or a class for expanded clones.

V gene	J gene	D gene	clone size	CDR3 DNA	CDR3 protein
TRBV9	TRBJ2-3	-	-	TGTGCCAGCAGCGTAGGTCAGGGCTACACAGATACGCAGTATTTT	CASSVGQGYTDTQYF
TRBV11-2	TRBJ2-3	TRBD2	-	TGTGCCAGCAGCTTACAGCGGGGGGGCGCGGGGGATACGCAGTATTTT	CASSLQRGGAGDTQYF
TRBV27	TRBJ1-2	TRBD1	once	TGTGCCAGCAGTTCACGACAGGGGTCGGATGGCTACACCTTC	CASSSRQGSDGYTF
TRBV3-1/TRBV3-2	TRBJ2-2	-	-	TGTGCCAGCAGCCCCGGGTGGGGCCCCGGGGAGCTGTTTTTT	CASSPGWGPGELFF
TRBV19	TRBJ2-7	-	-	TGTGCCAGTAGTAAAGAACAGGGTTACGAGCAGTACTTC	CASSKEQGYEQYF
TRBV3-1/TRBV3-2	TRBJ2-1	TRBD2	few	TGTGCCAGCAGCCAAGATAGGCGGGGGGAGCAGTTCTTC	CASSQDRRGEQFF
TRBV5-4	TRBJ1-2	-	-	TGTGCCAGCAGCTCATACGACAGAACCTATGGCTACACCTTC	CASSSYDRTYGYTF
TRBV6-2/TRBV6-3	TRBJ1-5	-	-	TGTGCCAGCAGTTCTACAGGGTTGGTCCAGCCCCAGCATTTT	CASSSTGLVQPQHF
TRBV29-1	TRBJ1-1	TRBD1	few	TGCAGCGTTGAAGAGTGGGACAGGAGTACTGAAGCTTTCTTT	CSVEEWDRSTEAFF
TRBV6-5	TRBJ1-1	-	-	TGTGCCAGCAGTCGCATACAGGGCGTTGGCACTGAAGCTTTCTTT	CASSRIQGVGTEAFF
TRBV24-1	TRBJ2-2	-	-	TGTGCCACCAGTGATCCCCTGGGCGGGCGCGGCACCGGGGAGCTGTTTTTT	CATSDPLGGRGTGELFF
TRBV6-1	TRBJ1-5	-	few	TGTGCCAGCAGTGAAAACGAGGGGAGGGGGACCAATCAGCCCCAGCATTTT	CASSENEGRGTNQPQHF
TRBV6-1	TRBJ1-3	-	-	TGTGCCAGCAGTGAAGTCTTAAACACCATATATTTT	CASSEVLNTIYF
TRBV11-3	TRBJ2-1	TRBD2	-	TGTGCCAGCAGCCTCGGGGGGACCTCCTCCTACAATGAGCAGTTCTTC	CASSLGGTSSYNEQFF
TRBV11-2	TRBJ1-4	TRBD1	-	TGTGCCAGCAGCTCAAGGACAACCAGGGGGGAAAAACTGTTTTTT	CASSSRTTRGEKLFF
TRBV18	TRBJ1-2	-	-	TGTGCCAGCTCACCACCTGGCCAGGTCTTAGCTAACTATGGCTACACCTTC	CASSPPGQVLANYGYTF
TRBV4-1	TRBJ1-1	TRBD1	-	TGCGCCAGCAGCCAAGGTAATGCTTTGGCAGGGGGCCGGGCCGGTTTTGGTGCTTTCTTT	CASSQGNALAGGRAGFGAFF
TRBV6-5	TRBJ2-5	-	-	TGTGCCAGCAGCCGATCGGACAGCCAAGAGACCCAGTACTTC	CASSRSDSQETQYF
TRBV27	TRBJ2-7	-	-	TGTGCCAGCAGTTTTTTGAGACAGAGCGAGCAGTACTTC	CASSFLRQSEQYF
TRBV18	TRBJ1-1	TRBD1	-	TGTGCCAGCTCACCAGCAACCGGACAGGATTTTAAAGCTTTCTTT	CASSPATGQDFKAFF
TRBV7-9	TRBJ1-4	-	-	TGTGCCAGCACTCTAATCCCCACAGGATTATCAACTAATGAAAAACTGTTTTTT	CASTLIPTGLSTNEKLFF
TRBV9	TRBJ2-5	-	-	TGTGCCAGCAGCGGCTGGGACTCCCCCACGGAGACCCAGTACTTC	CASSGWDSPTETQYF
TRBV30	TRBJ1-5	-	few	TGTGCCTGGAGTGTAGCCGGGGGGGGGAATCAGCCCCAGCATTTT	CAWSVAGGGNQPQHF
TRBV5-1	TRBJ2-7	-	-	TGCGCCAGCAGCTTAAAACAGGGATGGTACGAGCAGTACTTC	CASSLKQGWYEQYF
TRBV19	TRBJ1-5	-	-	TGTGCCAGTAGTATAGACAGGGCCATGGGCAATCAGCCCCAGCATTTT	CASSIDRAMGNQPQHF
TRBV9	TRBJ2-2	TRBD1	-	TGTGCCAGCAGCGCCCTGGACAGGGCGGCCGGGGAGCTGTTTTTT	CASSALDRAAGELFF
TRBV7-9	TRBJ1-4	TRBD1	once	TGTGCCAGCACCACAGGGGTTCTGGAAAAACTGTTTTTT	CASTTGVLEKLFF
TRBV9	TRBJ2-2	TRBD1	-	TGTGCCAGCAGCGTAGGAGGACGACAGGGTTCCGGGGAGCTGTTTTTT	CASSVGGRQGSGELFF
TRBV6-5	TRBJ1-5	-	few	TGTGCCAGCAAAAACAGGGCTAGCAATCAGCCCCAGCATTTT	CASKNRASNQPQHF
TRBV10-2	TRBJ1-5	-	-	TGCGCCAGCAGTGAGGTCAGTAGCAATCAGCCCCAGCATTTT	CASSEVSSNQPQHF
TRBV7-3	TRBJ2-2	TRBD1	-	TGTGCCAGCAGCCGATTTACAGGGGCTCGCCGGACCGGGGAGCTGTTTTTT	CASSRFTGARRTGELFF
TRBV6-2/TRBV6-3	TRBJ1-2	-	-	TGTGCCAGCAGTTTGACAGGAGATTCTAACTATGGCTACACCTTC	CASSLTGDSNYGYTF
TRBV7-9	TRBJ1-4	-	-	TGTGCCAGCAGCTTCGCGGAGGGAAATGAAAAACTGTTTTTT	CASSFAEGNEKLFF
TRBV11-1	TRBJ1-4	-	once	TGTGCCAGCAGCTTAGGCCCGGGGTCGAAAGAAAAACTGTTTTTT	CASSLGPGSKEKLFF
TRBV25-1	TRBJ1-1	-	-	TGTGCCAGCAGTGAATTCGGGGGGCCCCCCACTGAAGCTTTCTTT	CASSEFGGPPTEAFF
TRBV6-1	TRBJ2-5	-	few	TGTGCCAGCAGTGAAGAAAATTGGGGGTGGCGGGGTGAAGAGACCCAGTACTTC	CASSEENWGWRGEETQYF
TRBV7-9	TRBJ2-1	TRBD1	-	TGTGCCAGCAGCACCAGGACAGGGAGCGATGAGCAGTTCTTC	CASSTRTGSDEQFF
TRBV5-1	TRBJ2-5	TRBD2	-	TGCGCCAGCAGCTTGGGGCGGACTAGCGGGGCCCGAGAGACCCAGTACTTC	CASSLGRTSGARETQYF
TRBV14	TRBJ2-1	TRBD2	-	TGTGCCAGCAGCCAGAAGACTAGCGGGTTTATCGAGCAGTTCTTC	CASSQKTSGFIEQFF
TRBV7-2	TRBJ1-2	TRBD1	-	TGTGCCAGCAGCTTACGACAGGGGGCTTATGGTGGCTACACCTTC	CASSLRQGAYGGYTF
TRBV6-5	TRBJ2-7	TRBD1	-	TGTGCCAGCAGTAGGACAGGGACATCCTACGAGCAGTACTTC	CASSRTGTSYEQYF
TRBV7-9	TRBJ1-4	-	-	TGTGCCAGCAGCTTAGGGCCTAATGAAAAACTGTTTTTT	CASSLGPNEKLFF
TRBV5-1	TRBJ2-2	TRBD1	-	TGCGCCAGCAGTCGTACAGGGGGCATCGGGGAGCTGTTTTTT	CASSRTGGIGELFF
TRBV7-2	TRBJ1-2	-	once	TGTGCCAGCAGCTTAGGGACAGCCAACTATGGCTACACCTTC	CASSLGTANYGYTF
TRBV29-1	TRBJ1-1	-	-	TGCAGCGACGGAGGGGGGGGAACTGAAGCTTTCTTT	CSDGGGGTEAFF
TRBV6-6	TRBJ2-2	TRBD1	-	TGTGCCAGCACAGGGGGGACAGGGGTTAACACCGGGGAGCTGTTTTTT	CASTGGTGVNTGELFF
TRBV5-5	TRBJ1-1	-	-	TGTGCCAGCAGCTTGCGGGTAGTCACTGAAGCTTTCTTT	CASSLRVVTEAFF
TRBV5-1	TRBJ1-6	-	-	TGCGCCAGCAGCTTGGCGGGGGTTACCTATAATTCACCCCTCCACTTT	CASSLAGVTYNSPLHF